A selection of T cell receptor beta chains follows, all from one sample in a study of response to subunit inactivated influenza vaccine. One entry per CDR3 protein, called by TCRdb with MiXCR from the RT-PCR reads. The sample lists around 500,000 distinct CDR3 sequences, approximately 11% occurring once. Specimen: PBMCs from blood, collected roughly 46 days after vaccination. The source of these receptors is a man between 45 and 60 years old who received an inactivated influenza vaccine. Each CDR3 is given with its conserved first and last residue. The D gene is left open where the match is weak. A clone size is listed for some rows: how often the clone was seen (once, few, many), or a class if it is expanded.

j_gene: TRBJ2-2; v_gene: TRBV19; abundance: -; d_gene: -; CDR3nt: TGTGCCAGTAGTATCGGTCAGACCACCGGGGAGCTGTTTTTT; CDR3aa: CASSIGQTTGELFF
j_gene: TRBJ2-7; v_gene: TRBV11-2; abundance: few; d_gene: -; CDR3nt: TGTGCCAGCAGCTTAGACGCCCCTTTAGGCGAGCAGTACTTC; CDR3aa: CASSLDAPLGEQYF
j_gene: TRBJ2-3; v_gene: TRBV12-3/TRBV12-4; abundance: few; d_gene: -; CDR3nt: TGTGCCAGCAGTTTCCGGCGTGATACGCAGTATTTT; CDR3aa: CASSFRRDTQYF
j_gene: TRBJ1-4; v_gene: TRBV7-6; abundance: few; d_gene: -; CDR3nt: TGTGCCAGCAGCTTAGGGACAGCATCTGAAAAACTGTTTTTT; CDR3aa: CASSLGTASEKLFF
j_gene: TRBJ2-1; v_gene: TRBV4-1; abundance: -; d_gene: TRBD2; CDR3nt: TGCGCCAGCAGCCATGACGGGAGGTCCTACAATGAGCAGTTCTTC; CDR3aa: CASSHDGRSYNEQFF
j_gene: TRBJ1-6; v_gene: TRBV7-9; abundance: many; d_gene: TRBD1; CDR3nt: TGTGCCAGCCAGGGCGGTGAGGGGGCAGGTCCTGATTCACCCCTCCACTTT; CDR3aa: CASQGGEGAGPDSPLHF
j_gene: TRBJ1-3; v_gene: TRBV10-3; abundance: many; d_gene: -; CDR3nt: TGTGCCATCAGTGATCCGGCCGGAGGTGGAAACACCATATATTTT; CDR3aa: CAISDPAGGGNTIYF
j_gene: TRBJ2-1; v_gene: TRBV5-6; abundance: few; d_gene: -; CDR3nt: TGTGCCAGCAGCCCTATAGGGGGCAATGAGCAGTTCTTC; CDR3aa: CASSPIGGNEQFF
j_gene: TRBJ2-3; v_gene: TRBV12-3/TRBV12-4; abundance: few; d_gene: TRBD2; CDR3nt: TGTGCCAGCAGTTTACGGGGGGGGGACCCAAATACGCAGTATTTT; CDR3aa: CASSLRGGDPNTQYF
j_gene: TRBJ1-2; v_gene: TRBV12-3/TRBV12-4; abundance: -; d_gene: -; CDR3nt: TGTGCCAGCAGTTTCTTATTGGGAGGGGGCTACACCTTC; CDR3aa: CASSFLLGGGYTF
j_gene: TRBJ2-3; v_gene: TRBV20-1; abundance: few; d_gene: TRBD2; CDR3nt: TGCAGTGCTAAGACTAGCGGGAGTGTGCCAGATACGCAGTATTTT; CDR3aa: CSAKTSGSVPDTQYF
j_gene: TRBJ2-7; v_gene: TRBV29-1; abundance: -; d_gene: -; CDR3nt: TGCAGCGTTTCATTAGGTGGGACGGTAACCTACGAGCAGTACTTC; CDR3aa: CSVSLGGTVTYEQYF
j_gene: TRBJ2-7; v_gene: TRBV4-2; abundance: -; d_gene: -; CDR3nt: TGTGCCAGCAGCCAAGAAAGGCTGAGCTCCTACGAGCAGTACTTC; CDR3aa: CASSQERLSSYEQYF
j_gene: TRBJ2-7; v_gene: TRBV9; abundance: -; d_gene: TRBD1; CDR3nt: TGTGCCAGCAGCGGAACGGACAGGGGAGCAGTCGAGCAGTACTTC; CDR3aa: CASSGTDRGAVEQYF
j_gene: TRBJ2-1; v_gene: TRBV7-8; abundance: -; d_gene: -; CDR3nt: TGTGCCAGCAGGTACCTTAGCGGCAATTACAATGAGCAGTTCTTC; CDR3aa: CASRYLSGNYNEQFF
j_gene: TRBJ2-1; v_gene: TRBV7-9; abundance: few; d_gene: -; CDR3nt: TGTGCCAGCAGCGAGGGCTGGACCTCCTACAATGAGCAGTTCTTC; CDR3aa: CASSEGWTSYNEQFF
j_gene: TRBJ2-5; v_gene: TRBV3-1; abundance: few; d_gene: TRBD1; CDR3nt: TGTGCCAGCAGCCAGGAGGACAGGATTAAGAAGACCCAGTACTTC; CDR3aa: CASSQEDRIKKTQYF
j_gene: TRBJ2-4; v_gene: TRBV12-3/TRBV12-4; abundance: many; d_gene: -; CDR3nt: TGTGCCAGCAGTTTATTCGCTAACATTCAGTACTTC; CDR3aa: CASSLFANIQYF
j_gene: TRBJ2-7; v_gene: TRBV7-2; abundance: many; d_gene: TRBD1; CDR3nt: TGTGCCAGCAGCGTGGACAGGGGCTCCTACGAGCAGTACTTC; CDR3aa: CASSVDRGSYEQYF
j_gene: TRBJ2-7; v_gene: TRBV6-5; abundance: few; d_gene: -; CDR3nt: TGTGCCAGCAGTTACAGTCGGGACTTCAACTCCTACGAGCAGTACTTC; CDR3aa: CASSYSRDFNSYEQYF
j_gene: TRBJ2-7; v_gene: TRBV7-2; abundance: -; d_gene: -; CDR3nt: TGTGCCAGCAGCTTCGGCCCCCGGGGTTTCGAGCAGTACTTC; CDR3aa: CASSFGPRGFEQYF
j_gene: TRBJ2-7; v_gene: TRBV14; abundance: -; d_gene: -; CDR3nt: TGTGCCAGCAGCCAGAGGACCATCCTAACCTTC; CDR3aa: CASSQRTILTF
j_gene: TRBJ2-3; v_gene: TRBV4-3; abundance: few; d_gene: -; CDR3nt: TGCGCCAGCAGCCCCCGGGACGGGAGAGACACAGATACGCAGTATTTT; CDR3aa: CASSPRDGRDTDTQYF
j_gene: TRBJ1-1; v_gene: TRBV18; abundance: -; d_gene: -; CDR3nt: TGTGCCAGCTCACCTAGTCTCAAAGGGCCTGAAGCTTTCTTT; CDR3aa: CASSPSLKGPEAFF
j_gene: TRBJ1-2; v_gene: TRBV10-3; abundance: -; d_gene: TRBD1; CDR3nt: TGTGCCATCAGTGATTCGACAGGGGGCGAATATGGCTACACCTTC; CDR3aa: CAISDSTGGEYGYTF
j_gene: TRBJ2-4; v_gene: TRBV5-1; abundance: -; d_gene: -; CDR3nt: TGCGCCAGCAGCCAACCGGGACTGGAAGGAGGGAGCATTCAGTACTTC; CDR3aa: CASSQPGLEGGSIQYF
j_gene: TRBJ2-2; v_gene: TRBV7-8; abundance: -; d_gene: -; CDR3nt: TGTGCCAGCAGCTTACGCGCCGTTAGGGCGTTGACCGGGGAGCTGTTTTTT; CDR3aa: CASSLRAVRALTGELFF
j_gene: TRBJ1-6; v_gene: TRBV5-1; abundance: -; d_gene: -; CDR3nt: TGCGCCAGCAGCTTGGAAACGGAGAATTCACCCCTCCACTTT; CDR3aa: CASSLETENSPLHF
j_gene: TRBJ2-3; v_gene: TRBV20-1; abundance: few; d_gene: -; CDR3nt: TGCAGTGCTACAAACAAACAGGAGCGCACAGATACGCAGTATTTT; CDR3aa: CSATNKQERTDTQYF
j_gene: TRBJ2-7; v_gene: TRBV5-1; abundance: few; d_gene: TRBD1; CDR3nt: TGCGCCAGCGGGGTACCGGGACAGGGGATCCACGAGCAGTACTTC; CDR3aa: CASGVPGQGIHEQYF
j_gene: TRBJ2-7; v_gene: TRBV20-1; abundance: -; d_gene: -; CDR3nt: TGCAGTTCACCGGGCGGAAGGATATACGAGCAGTACTTC; CDR3aa: CSSPGGRIYEQYF
j_gene: TRBJ2-1; v_gene: TRBV13; abundance: many; d_gene: -; CDR3nt: TGTGCCAGCAGCTCGGACCACCGGGGGAATGAGCAGTTCTTC; CDR3aa: CASSSDHRGNEQFF
j_gene: TRBJ2-7; v_gene: TRBV7-9; abundance: many; d_gene: -; CDR3nt: TGTGCCAGCAGCTTAAGCTCCACCGGAAAGGACGAGCAGTACTTC; CDR3aa: CASSLSSTGKDEQYF
j_gene: TRBJ2-1; v_gene: TRBV10-3; abundance: many; d_gene: TRBD2; CDR3nt: TGTGCCACCCACCGGGGGGATGAGCAGTTCTTC; CDR3aa: CATHRGDEQFF
j_gene: TRBJ2-3; v_gene: TRBV3-1; abundance: many; d_gene: -; CDR3nt: TGTGCCAGCAGCCAATTCCTAGCAGATTCAGATACGCAGTATTTT; CDR3aa: CASSQFLADSDTQYF
j_gene: TRBJ2-1; v_gene: TRBV20-1; abundance: -; d_gene: TRBD2; CDR3nt: TGCAGTGCTAGAGATGCGAGCGGGGGCTCCAATGAGCAGTTCTTC; CDR3aa: CSARDASGGSNEQFF
j_gene: TRBJ1-2; v_gene: TRBV7-2; abundance: -; d_gene: -; CDR3nt: TGTGCCAGCAGCTTATCGACAGAGCCTGTCTATGGCTACACCTTC; CDR3aa: CASSLSTEPVYGYTF
j_gene: TRBJ2-5; v_gene: TRBV6-2/TRBV6-3; abundance: many; d_gene: TRBD1; CDR3nt: TGTGCCAGCAATGACAGGGCTGAAGAGACCCAGTACTTC; CDR3aa: CASNDRAEETQYF
j_gene: TRBJ2-7; v_gene: TRBV20-1; abundance: few; d_gene: -; CDR3nt: TGCAGTGCTCAGACGGGGGGCAGTTATTACGAGCAGTACTTC; CDR3aa: CSAQTGGSYYEQYF
j_gene: TRBJ2-7; v_gene: TRBV5-1; abundance: many; d_gene: -; CDR3nt: TGCGCCAGCAGCCCCAGTTGGGGACTCTTTTACGAGCAGTACTTC; CDR3aa: CASSPSWGLFYEQYF
j_gene: TRBJ2-3; v_gene: TRBV12-3/TRBV12-4; abundance: -; d_gene: TRBD2; CDR3nt: TGTGCCAGCAGTGAACTAGCGGGGGACACAGATACGCAGTATTTT; CDR3aa: CASSELAGDTDTQYF
j_gene: TRBJ2-6; v_gene: TRBV12-3/TRBV12-4; abundance: few; d_gene: TRBD2; CDR3nt: TGTGCCAGCAGTACCCGGGACTATGCCACCTCTGGGGCCAACGTCCTGACTTTC; CDR3aa: CASSTRDYATSGANVLTF